The 10 T cell receptor beta chains listed next were all sequenced from one sample in a study of blood T cell repertoires in COVID-19. Sequencing was performed with immunoSEQ multiplex PCR; in TCRdb, only in-frame clones are kept and a portion is missing. The repertoire holds about 170,000 clones, with around 90% as singletons. Sequenced sample: peripheral blood. Receptors originate from a woman of 80 years or more with COVID-19, enrolled during active disease.

V gene TRBV19 combines with J gene TRBJ1-5; the match to TRBD1 covers 9 bases. V shed 6 bases and J 2 bases; nucleotides not matched to a gene: 17. The length of the CDR3 is 19 residues. CDR1 and CDR2 (germline): LNHDA, SQIVND (reference sequence). CDR3 nucleotide sequence: TGTGCCAGTAGGTTTTTAACAGGGGGCGACGGTGGTGGCAATCAGCCCCAGCATTTT. Residues: CASRFLTGGDGGGNQPQHF. The full variable domain, rest sourced from reference TRBV19 and TRBJ1-5, is DGGITQSPKYLFRKEGQNVTLSCEQNLNHDAMYWYRQDPGQGLRLIYYSQIVNDFQKGDIAEGYSVSREKKESFPLTVTSAQKNPTAFYLCASRFLTGGDGGGNQPQHFGDGTRLSIL.

This chain uses TRBV11-3 with TRBJ2-1; a possible D gene is TRBD2 (5 bases). The CDR3 is 15 amino acids. Germline CDR1 is SGHNT and CDR2 is YENEEA. The ends were cut back, 5 bases at V and 2 bases at J, with 13 bases in the middle. The CDR3 region has the DNA TGTGCCAGCAGCGCCAATGGAGGAGCCTACAATGAGCAGTTCTTC. The encoded protein is CASSANGGAYNEQFF. Full variable domain (rest looked up from reference TRBV11-3 and TRBJ2-1): EAGVVQSPRYKIIEKKQPVAFWCNPISGHNTLYWYLQNLGQGPELLIRYENEEAVDDSQLPKDRFSAERLKGVDSTLKIQPAELGDSAVYLCASSANGGAYNEQFFGPGTRLTVL.

The sample holds one count of this clone. The chain employs TRBV28 and TRBJ1-5; the D gene is possibly TRBD1 (6 bases). V lost 6 bases and J 3 bases, leaving 18 bases between the germline ends. CDR1 MDHEN and CDR2 SYDVKM come from the germline V gene. The CDR3 runs to 16 residues. For the CDR3, the DNA is TGTGCCAGCAGCGCCGCCTCAGGGGCCACCAATCAGCCCCAGCATTTT. Translating it yields CASSAASGATNQPQHF.

Remarks on this clone: Other DNA sequences in the sample encode the same CDR3. The CDR3 DNA is TGTGCCAGCACCCAGGGACAGGGGAGCTATGGCTACACCTTC. Encoded protein: CASTQGQGSYGYTF. The chain couples TRBV28 to TRBJ1-2; 10 bases map to TRBD1. After removal of 7 bases from V and 4 bases from J, the junction contained 6 bases not matched to a gene. This CDR3 is built from 14 residues. Germline V gene data show CDR1 as MDHEN and CDR2 as SYDVKM.

In its sample, this clone was seen once. V gene TRBV20-1 combines with J gene TRBJ2-3; 7 nucleotides agree with TRBD2. The CDR3 has 15 residues. Unmatched junction bases numbered 8, after V lost 3 bases and J lost 2 bases. CDR1 is DFQATT and CDR2 is SNEGSKA in the germline V gene (reference sequence). CDR3 DNA sequence: TGCAGTGCTAGTGCTTCTAGCGGTAACACAGATACGCAGTATTTT. Amino acids: CSASASSGNTDTQYF.

This clone showed up just a few times. The chain uses TRBV29-1 and TRBJ2-7, with TRBD2 identical over 10 bases. Germline V gives CDR1 SQVTM, CDR2 ANQGSEA. With 1 base clipped from V and 4 bases from J, the junction kept 4 bases outside the gene matches. CDR3 length: 14 amino acids. CDR3 in DNA: TGCAGCGTTGAAGCTAGCGGGAGTTTGTACGAGCAGTACTTC. The encoded protein is CSVEASGSLYEQYF.

A single count supports this clone. The V gene is TRBV14, the J gene TRBJ2-7, with D uncertain. The germline V gene encodes CDR1 SGHDN and CDR2 FVKESK. The CDR3 covers 13 residues. The germline V and J ends were trimmed by 4 bases and 7 bases, with 14 bases remaining between them. CDR3 in DNA: TGTGCCAGCAGCCCGCGGATTATCGGGGAGCAGTACTTC. Amino acids: CASSPRIIGEQYF.

This chain links TRBV7-9 with TRBJ2-7, with D perhaps TRBD1 (5 bases). The CDR3 runs 13 residues. Germline V gene lookup returns CDR1 SEHNR and CDR2 FQNEAQ (reference sequence). Trimming left V 5 bases short and J 4 bases short, with 12 bases between. This CDR3 reads CASSRSQGYEQYF. The CDR3 DNA reads as TGTGCCAGCAGCCGATCCCAGGGTTACGAGCAGTACTTC.

V is TRBV5-1 and J is TRBJ2-7; TRBD2 matches at 7 bases. Germline assignment: CDR1 SGHRS and CDR2 YFSETQ. The ends lost 4 bases at V and 6 bases at J; junction bases unmatched: 16. CDR3 length: 16 residues. The CDR3 loop is CASSPGSGGSPGEQYF. The CDR3 region has the DNA TGCGCCAGCAGCCCCGGGTCGGGCGGGAGCCCCGGCGAGCAGTACTTC.

The chain uses TRBV19 and TRBJ1-5, with D perhaps TRBD1 (6 bases). The germline V gene has CDR1 LNHDA and CDR2 SQIVND (reference sequence). V lost 3 bases, J lost 5 bases, and 11 bases lay in between. The CDR3 totals 14 residues. The CDR3 loop reads CASSMDSSYQPQHF. CDR3 nucleotides: TGTGCCAGTAGTATGGACAGTTCCTATCAGCCCCAGCATTTT.